This T cell receptor (beta chain) was recorded in a study of OX40 agonist ivuxolimab in advanced cancers. At the level of the study: Patients were treated with ivuxolimab, an agonistic anti-OX40 (CD134) antibody. Eligibility rules accepted prior anti-PD-1, anti-PD-L1 or anti-CTLA-4 therapy, and 35% to 40% had some.

As concerns this clone: What it binds is not known.

TCRdb's copy holds only in-frame clones and misses some; the assay was immunoSEQ multiplex PCR. Counted here are 25,000 to 40,000 clones, 87% occurring once; the ten biggest clones make up 20% to 30%. Broader study findings: There was clonal expansion of CD4+ and CD8+ blood T cells by week 6 at 0.1 to 3.0 mg/kg.

The germline gives CDR1 SGDLS, CDR2 YYNGEE. The CDR3 length is 15 residues. V lost 1 base, J lost 6 bases, and 6 bases stayed unmatched. The chain joins TRBV9 to TRBJ2-7; TRBD1 matches 11 bases. The TCR originated in an adult with an advanced solid tumor such as melanoma, head and neck, liver or kidney cancer. The sequenced sample was CD4+ or CD8+ T cells sorted from blood, obtained in a trial of the OX40 agonist ivuxolimab. The CDR3 loop is CASSVLPGTGGEQYF. CDR3 in DNA: TGTGCCAGCAGCGTATTACCCGGGACAGGGGGCGAGCAGTACTTC.